This T cell receptor (beta chain) was retrieved from a study of T cell repertoires in cytomegalovirus infection. TCRdb processed the reads anew with MiXCR; each CDR3 protein has one entry. This sample carries about 770,000 distinct CDR3 sequences, about 28% of them seen once, and the ten largest clones take roughly 14%. Unmatched junction bases numbered 9, after V lost 4 bases and J lost 6 bases. The CDR3 runs to 15 residues. CDR1 and CDR2 from the germline V gene are LGHDT and YNNKEL (reference sequence). A remark on this clonotype: Antigen: not known.

This TCR was recovered from a human donor in good health (CMV status not recorded). Some clones in this sample may be carry-over from other donors' samples. This sample comprised cultured CD8+ T cells from PBMCs, obtained from culture after CMV antigen stimulation. This chain joins TRBV3-1 and TRBJ1-2; 9 bases are a match to TRBD1. The CDR3 spells CASSLPMGTGNGYTF. In DNA, the CDR3 is TGTGCCAGCAGCCTCCCGATGGGGACAGGGAATGGCTACACCTTC.